The entry below describes one TCR beta chain. These data originate in a study of CXCR3-negative and CXCR3-positive naive CD8 T cells. Naive CD8+ T cells showed CD45RO-CCR7+CD27+CD95-. CDR1 and CDR2 (germline): LGHDT, YNNKEL (reference sequence). This CDR3 is 12 amino acids long. UMI-labeled 5' RACE yielded the TRB cDNA libraries. Each CDR3 protein gets one entry in TCRdb, which reprocessed the 5' RACE reads and gives no DNA. The sample totals over 100,000 distinct CDR3 sequences; its top ten clones hold about 0.48%. The sequencing input was naive CXCR3- CD8+ T cells from blood. Subset: CD45RO-CCR7+CD27+CD95- naive CD8+ T cells lacking CXCR3 (TNR3-). This sequence joins TRBV3-1 and TRBJ2-1; TCRdb designates TRBD1, a call that cannot be tested without DNA. The receptor comes from a human donor in good health. Some clones in this sample may be carry-over from other donors' samples. The CDR3 sequence is CASSQDLDNRFF.